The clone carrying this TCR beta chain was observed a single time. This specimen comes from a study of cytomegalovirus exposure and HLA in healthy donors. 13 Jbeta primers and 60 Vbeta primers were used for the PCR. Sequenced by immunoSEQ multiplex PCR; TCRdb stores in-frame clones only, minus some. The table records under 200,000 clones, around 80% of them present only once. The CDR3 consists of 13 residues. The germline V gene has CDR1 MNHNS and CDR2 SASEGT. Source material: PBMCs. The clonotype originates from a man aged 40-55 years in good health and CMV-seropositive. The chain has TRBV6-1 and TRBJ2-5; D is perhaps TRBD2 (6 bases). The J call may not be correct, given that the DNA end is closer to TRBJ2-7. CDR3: CASSVQAGNEQYF. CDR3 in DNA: TGTGCCAGCAGTGTCCAGGCGGGGAACGAGCAGTACTTC.